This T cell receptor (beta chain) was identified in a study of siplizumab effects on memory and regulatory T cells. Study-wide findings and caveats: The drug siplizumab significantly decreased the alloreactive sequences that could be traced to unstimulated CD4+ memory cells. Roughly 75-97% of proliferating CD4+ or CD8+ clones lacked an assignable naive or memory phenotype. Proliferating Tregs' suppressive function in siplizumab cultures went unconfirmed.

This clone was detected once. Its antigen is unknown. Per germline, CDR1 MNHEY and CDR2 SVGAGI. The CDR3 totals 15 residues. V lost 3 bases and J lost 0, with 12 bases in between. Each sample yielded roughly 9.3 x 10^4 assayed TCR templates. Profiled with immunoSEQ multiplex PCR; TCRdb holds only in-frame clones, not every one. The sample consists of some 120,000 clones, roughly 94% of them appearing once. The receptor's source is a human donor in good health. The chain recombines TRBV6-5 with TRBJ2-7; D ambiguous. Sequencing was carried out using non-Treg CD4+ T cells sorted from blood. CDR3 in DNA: TGTGCCAGCAGTTATGTAGACGGCAGCTCCTACGAGCAGTACTTC. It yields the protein CASSYVDGSSYEQYF.